Listed below are T cell receptor beta chains from one sample, sequenced in a study of blood T cell repertoires in COVID-19. Repertoires were generated with immunoSEQ multiplex PCR, while TCRdb's copy carries only in-frame clones and drops some. This table holds around 700,000 clones, approximately 90% found once. The sample comprised peripheral blood. The receptors were sampled from a woman in her late teens or twenties with acute or convalescent COVID-19. Both conserved end residues are part of each CDR3. A D gene is named only where the DNA matches it firmly. Clone sizes are given selectively: once, few, many, or a class where the clone is expanded.

CDR3 protein	CDR3 DNA	clone size	D gene	V gene	J gene
CASSRRGGSIYEQYF	TGTGCCAGCAGCCGACGGGGGGGCAGCATCTACGAGCAGTACTTC	-	TRBD2	TRBV7-9	TRBJ2-7
CASSLWGDRGRTEAFF	TGTGCCAGCAGTTTATGGGGGGACAGGGGGAGGACTGAAGCTTTCTTT	-	TRBD1	TRBV28	TRBJ1-1
CASSPSRSTPGGYTF	TGTGCCAGCAGCCCAAGTCGGTCGACCCCCGGGGGCTACACCTTC	-	-	TRBV7-9	TRBJ1-2
CASSPRQGGSLSWYGYTF	TGTGCCAGTAGTCCTAGACAGGGGGGATCCCTGTCGTGGTATGGCTACACCTTC	-	TRBD1	TRBV19	TRBJ1-2
CASSYVAGLYNEQFF	TGTGCCAGCAGTTACGTGGCAGGTCTATACAATGAGCAGTTCTTC	-	-	TRBV6-2/TRBV6-3	TRBJ2-1
CASSEARGSGPKTIYF	TGTGCCAGCAGTGAAGCTCGAGGGAGCGGGCCTAAGACCATATATTTT	-	-	TRBV6-1	TRBJ1-3
CASSLVPEAGPYTDTQYF	TGTGCCAGCAGCTTAGTCCCCGAAGCGGGACCTTACACAGATACGCAGTATTTT	-	TRBD2	TRBV11-2	TRBJ2-3
CASSLGGGASNEQFF	TGTGCCAGCAGCTTAGGCGGGGGGGCGTCCAATGAGCAGTTCTTC	-	TRBD2	TRBV7-2	TRBJ2-1
CASSVGRGGHYNEQFF	TGTGCCAGCAGCGTAGGACGGGGGGGGCATTACAATGAGCAGTTCTTC	-	TRBD2	TRBV9	TRBJ2-1
CATSGPGTGAGDNYGYTF	TGTGCCACCAGTGGACCCGGGACAGGGGCGGGGGATAACTATGGCTACACCTTC	-	TRBD1	TRBV24-1	TRBJ1-2
CASSPRDRGLGYTF	TGTGCCAGCAGCCCCCGGGACAGGGGATTAGGCTACACCTTC	-	TRBD1	TRBV3-1/TRBV3-2	TRBJ1-2
CASSHIYNEQFF	TGTGCCAGCAGCCACATCTACAATGAGCAGTTCTTC	-	-	TRBV12-3/TRBV12-4	TRBJ2-1
CASSRPTGNTEAFF	TGCGCCAGCAGCCGCCCGACAGGGAACACTGAAGCTTTCTTT	-	-	TRBV4-1	TRBJ1-1
CASSPKPTGLPTDTQYF	TGTGCCAGCAGCCCCAAACCTACGGGACTACCCACAGATACGCAGTATTTT	-	TRBD2	TRBV7-8	TRBJ2-3
CAFTDRGETQYF	TGTGCCTTCACGGACAGGGGAGAGACCCAGTACTTC	-	TRBD1	TRBV6-4	TRBJ2-5
CASSPGQGRSDEKLFF	TGTGCCAGCAGCCCGGGGCAGGGGAGATCGGACGAAAAACTGTTTTTT	-	-	TRBV11-1	TRBJ1-4
CASALNRDLGYTF	TGTGCCAGTGCACTAAACAGGGACCTTGGCTACACCTTC	-	-	TRBV28	TRBJ1-2
CASSLGGDEKLFF	TGTGCCAGCAGCCTGGGGGGGGACGAAAAACTGTTTTTT	-	-	TRBV9	TRBJ1-4
CASSPGGAWQAKNIQYF	TGCGCCAGCAGCCCCGGGGGGGCATGGCAGGCCAAAAACATTCAGTACTTC	-	TRBD2	TRBV5-1	TRBJ2-4
CASSFTGNTEAFF	TGTGCCAGCAGCTTTACCGGGAACACTGAAGCTTTCTTT	-	-	TRBV11-3	TRBJ1-1
CASSPNSYYEQYF	TGTGCCAGCAGTCCTAACAGCTACTACGAGCAGTACTTC	once	-	TRBV27	TRBJ2-7
CAIIDRVTDTQYF	TGTGCCATAATCGACAGGGTGACAGATACGCAGTATTTT	-	TRBD1	TRBV10-3	TRBJ2-3
CASSQEAEEYGYTF	TGTGCCAGCAGCCAAGAGGCCGAGGAGTATGGCTACACCTTC	-	-	TRBV14	TRBJ1-2
CASSSRQGMHYGYTF	TGTGCCAGTAGCTCTAGACAGGGTATGCACTATGGCTACACCTTC	-	TRBD1	TRBV19	TRBJ1-2
CASSGERYGYTF	TGTGCCAGCAGCGGAGAACGCTATGGCTACACCTTC	once	-	TRBV9	TRBJ1-2
CASSDKPNTEAFF	TGCGCCAGCAGCGACAAACCGAACACTGAAGCTTTCTTT	-	-	TRBV5-1	TRBJ1-1
CASNHGRGGADTQYF	TGCGCCAGCAACCATGGGAGGGGGGGAGCAGATACGCAGTATTTT	-	-	TRBV4-1	TRBJ2-3
CSASLDTKNIQYF	TGCAGTGCTAGTCTGGACACAAAAAACATTCAGTACTTC	once	-	TRBV20-1	TRBJ2-4
CASSRDFIAVSYEQYF	TGTGCCAGCAGCCGGGACTTTATCGCGGTCTCCTACGAGCAGTACTTC	-	-	TRBV5-5	TRBJ2-7
CATSSGSGNTIYF	TGTGCCACCAGCAGCGGCTCTGGAAACACCATATATTTT	-	-	TRBV15	TRBJ1-3
CASSQDLGETSKVPYNEQFF	TGCGCCAGCAGCCAAGATCTCGGGGAGACCAGTAAGGTCCCCTACAATGAGCAGTTCTTC	-	-	TRBV4-3	TRBJ2-1
CASSSLDTQYF	TGTGCCAGCAGCTCCCTGGATACGCAGTATTTT	-	-	TRBV7-2	TRBJ2-3
CASKGHPNTEAFF	TGTGCCAGCAAAGGACATCCTAACACTGAAGCTTTCTTT	-	-	TRBV2	TRBJ1-1
CASSPGQGVVGYTF	TGTGCCAGCAGCCCCGGACAGGGAGTTGTAGGCTACACCTTC	-	TRBD1	TRBV14	TRBJ1-2
CASSPQGMNTGELFF	TGTGCCAGCTCGCCCCAGGGAATGAACACCGGGGAGCTGTTTTTT	-	-	TRBV18	TRBJ2-2
CASSDPGHRTEAFF	TGTGCCAGCAGTGACCCGGGACATCGCACTGAAGCTTTCTTT	once	-	TRBV6-1	TRBJ1-1
CASSLSQGHGYTF	TGTGCCAGCAGTTTATCCCAGGGCCATGGCTACACCTTC	-	-	TRBV27	TRBJ1-2
CASSLRQGSEKLFF	TGTGCCAGCAGCTTGAGGCAGGGGAGTGAAAAACTGTTTTTT	-	-	TRBV5-6	TRBJ1-4
CASSHPGTEDNEQFF	TGTGCCAGCAGTCATCCCGGGACTGAAGACAATGAGCAGTTCTTC	-	-	TRBV7-3	TRBJ2-1
CALFPGRVPEGYTF	TGTGCCCTATTTCCAGGGAGGGTACCCGAGGGCTACACCTTC	-	-	TRBV30	TRBJ1-2
CASSDGTGPSYGYTF	TGTGCCAGCTCGGACGGGACAGGCCCCTCATATGGCTACACCTTC	-	TRBD1	TRBV18	TRBJ1-2